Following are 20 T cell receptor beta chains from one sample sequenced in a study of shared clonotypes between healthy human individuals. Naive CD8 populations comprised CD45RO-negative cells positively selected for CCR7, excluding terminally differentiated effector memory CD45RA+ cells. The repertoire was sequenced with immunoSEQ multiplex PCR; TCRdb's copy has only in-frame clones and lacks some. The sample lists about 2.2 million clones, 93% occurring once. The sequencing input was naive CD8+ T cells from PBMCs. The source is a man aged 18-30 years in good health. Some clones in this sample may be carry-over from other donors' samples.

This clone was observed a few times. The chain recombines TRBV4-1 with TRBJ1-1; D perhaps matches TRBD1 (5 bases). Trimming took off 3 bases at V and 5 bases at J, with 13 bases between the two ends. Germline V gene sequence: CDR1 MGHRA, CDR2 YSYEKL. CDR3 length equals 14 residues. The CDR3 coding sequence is TGCGCCAGCAGCCACTCAGGGAGAGGTACTGAAGCTTTCTTT. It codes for CASSHSGRGTEAFF.

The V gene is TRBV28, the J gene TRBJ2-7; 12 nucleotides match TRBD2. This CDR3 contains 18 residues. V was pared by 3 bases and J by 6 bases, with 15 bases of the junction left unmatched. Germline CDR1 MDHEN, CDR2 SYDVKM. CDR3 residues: CASSFAPRTSGNSAEQYF. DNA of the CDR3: TGTGCCAGCAGTTTCGCCCCTAGGACTAGCGGGAATAGTGCCGAGCAGTACTTC.

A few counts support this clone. The CDR3 nucleotides are TGTGCCAGCAAGGGGGGGACAGGGGACCAGCCCCAGCATTTT. It is translated as CASKGGTGDQPQHF. The chain has TRBV21-1 and TRBJ1-5; the table gives TRBD1 as D, unverified against the DNA. TRBV21-1 is reported as a pseudogene. This CDR3 is 14 amino acids long.

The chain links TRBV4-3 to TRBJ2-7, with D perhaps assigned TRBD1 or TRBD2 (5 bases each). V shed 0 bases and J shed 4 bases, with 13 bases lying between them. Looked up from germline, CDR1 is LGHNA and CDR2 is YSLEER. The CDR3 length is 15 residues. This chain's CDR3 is CASSQDFGGKYEQYF. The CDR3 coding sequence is TGCGCCAGCAGCCAAGATTTTGGGGGAAAATACGAGCAGTACTTC.

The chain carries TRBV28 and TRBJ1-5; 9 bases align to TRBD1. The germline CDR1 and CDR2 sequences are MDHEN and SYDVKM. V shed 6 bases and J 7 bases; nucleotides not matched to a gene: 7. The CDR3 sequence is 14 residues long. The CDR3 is CASSWDREIQPQHF. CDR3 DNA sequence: TGTGCCAGCAGCTGGGACAGGGAAATACAGCCCCAGCATTTT. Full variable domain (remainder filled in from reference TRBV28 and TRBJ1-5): DVKVTQSSRYLVKRTGEKVFLECVQDMDHENMFWYRQDPGLGLRLIYFSYDVKMKEKGDIPEGYSVSREKKERFSLILESASTNQTSMYLCASSWDREIQPQHFGDGTRLSIL.

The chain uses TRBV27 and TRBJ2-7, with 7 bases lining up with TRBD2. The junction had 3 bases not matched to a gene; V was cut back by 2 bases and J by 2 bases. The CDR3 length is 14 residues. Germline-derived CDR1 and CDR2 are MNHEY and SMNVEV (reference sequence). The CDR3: CASSLTGRPYEQYF. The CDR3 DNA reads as TGTGCCAGCAGTTTAACCGGGAGGCCCTACGAGCAGTACTTC.

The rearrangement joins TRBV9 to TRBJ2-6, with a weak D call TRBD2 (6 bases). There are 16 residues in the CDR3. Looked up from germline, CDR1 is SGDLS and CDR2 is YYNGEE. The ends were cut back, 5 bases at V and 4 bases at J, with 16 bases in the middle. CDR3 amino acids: CASSQAGRYGANVLTF. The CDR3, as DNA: TGTGCCAGCAGTCAAGCTGGGAGGTACGGGGCCAACGTCCTGACTTTC.

CDR3 coding DNA: TGTGCCAGCAGCTTAAGCCGGGACCGTACCTACGAGCAGTACTTC. It yields the protein CASSLSRDRTYEQYF. V is TRBV11-2 and J is TRBJ2-7, with D possibly being TRBD1 or TRBD2 (5 bases each). The CDR3 covers 15 residues. Germline CDR1 is SGHAT and CDR2 is FQNNGV. V was shortened by 2 bases and J by 2 bases, with 13 bases between the two germline ends.

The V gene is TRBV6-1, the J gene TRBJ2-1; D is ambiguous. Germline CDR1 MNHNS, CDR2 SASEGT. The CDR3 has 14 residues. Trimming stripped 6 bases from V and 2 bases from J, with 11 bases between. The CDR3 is CASRGTPTYNEQFF. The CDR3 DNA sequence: TGTGCCAGCAGGGGTACACCGACCTACAATGAGCAGTTCTTC.

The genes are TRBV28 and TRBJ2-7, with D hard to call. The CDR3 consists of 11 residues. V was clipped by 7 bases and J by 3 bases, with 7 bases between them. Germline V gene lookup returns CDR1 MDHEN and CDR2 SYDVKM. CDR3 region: CASKWGYEQYF. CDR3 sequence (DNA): TGTGCCAGCAAATGGGGCTACGAGCAGTACTTC.

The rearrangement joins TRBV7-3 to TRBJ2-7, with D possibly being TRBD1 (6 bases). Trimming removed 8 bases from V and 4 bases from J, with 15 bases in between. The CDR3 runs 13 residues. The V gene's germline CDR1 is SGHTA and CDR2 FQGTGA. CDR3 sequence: CASSPGALYEQYF. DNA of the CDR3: TGTGCCAGCTCACCAGGGGCATTATACGAGCAGTACTTC.

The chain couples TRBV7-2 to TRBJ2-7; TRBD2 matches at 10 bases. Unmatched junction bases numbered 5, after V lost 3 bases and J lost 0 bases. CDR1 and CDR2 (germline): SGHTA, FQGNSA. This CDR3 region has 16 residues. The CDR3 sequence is CASSLTPSGSSYEQYF. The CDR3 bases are TGTGCCAGCAGCTTGACTCCTAGCGGGAGCTCCTACGAGCAGTACTTC. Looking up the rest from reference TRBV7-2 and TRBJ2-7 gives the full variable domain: GAGVSQSPSNKVTEKGKDVELRCDPISGHTALYWYRQSLGQGLEFLIYFQGNSAPDKSGLPSDRFSAERTGGSVSTLTIQRTQQEDSAVYLCASSLTPSGSSYEQYFGPGTRLTVT.

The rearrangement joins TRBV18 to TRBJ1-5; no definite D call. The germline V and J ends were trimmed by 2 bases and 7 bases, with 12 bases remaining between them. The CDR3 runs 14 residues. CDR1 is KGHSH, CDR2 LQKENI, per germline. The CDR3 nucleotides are TGTGCCAGCTCACCAGAAGGGTTCGGACAGCCCCAGCATTTT. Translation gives CASSPEGFGQPQHF. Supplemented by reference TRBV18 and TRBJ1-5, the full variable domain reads NAGVMQNPRHLVRRRGQEARLRCSPMKGHSHVYWYRQLPEEGLKFMVYLQKENIIDESGMPKERFSAEFPKEGPSILRIQQVVRGDSAAYFCASSPEGFGQPQHFGDGTRLSIL.

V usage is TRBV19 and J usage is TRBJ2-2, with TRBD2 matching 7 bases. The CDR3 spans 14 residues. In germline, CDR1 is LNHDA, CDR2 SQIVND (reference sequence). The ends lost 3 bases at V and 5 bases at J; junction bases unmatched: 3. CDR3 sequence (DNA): TGTGCCAGTAGTATGTTCGGGGGGACCGGGGAGCTGTTTTTT. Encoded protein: CASSMFGGTGELFF.

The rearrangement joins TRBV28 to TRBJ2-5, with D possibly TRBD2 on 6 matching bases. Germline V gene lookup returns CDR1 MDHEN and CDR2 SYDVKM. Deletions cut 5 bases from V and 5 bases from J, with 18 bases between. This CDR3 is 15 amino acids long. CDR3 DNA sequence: TGTGCCAGCAGTAGAATAGCGGAACCCGGGGAGACCCAGTACTTC. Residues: CASSRIAEPGETQYF.

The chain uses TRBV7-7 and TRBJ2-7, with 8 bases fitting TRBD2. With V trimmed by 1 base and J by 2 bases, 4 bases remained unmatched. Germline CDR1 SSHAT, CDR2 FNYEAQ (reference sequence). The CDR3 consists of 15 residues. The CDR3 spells CASSLGAGLAYEQYF. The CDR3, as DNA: TGTGCCAGCAGCTTAGGGGCGGGACTAGCCTACGAGCAGTACTTC.

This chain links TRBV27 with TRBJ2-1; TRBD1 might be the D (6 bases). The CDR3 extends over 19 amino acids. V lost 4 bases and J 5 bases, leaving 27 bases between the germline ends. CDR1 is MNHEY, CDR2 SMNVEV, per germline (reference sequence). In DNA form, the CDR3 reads TGTGCCAGCAGTTCGCCACCTTCTCCGGGACCTAAGGGGGACAATGAGCAGTTCTTC. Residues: CASSSPPSPGPKGDNEQFF.

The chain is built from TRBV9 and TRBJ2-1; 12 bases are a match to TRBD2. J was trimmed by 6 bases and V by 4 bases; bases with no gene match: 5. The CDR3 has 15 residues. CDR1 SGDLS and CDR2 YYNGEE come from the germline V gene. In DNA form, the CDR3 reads TGTGCCAGCAGCCTAGCGGGAGGGCCCATCAATGAGCAGTTCTTC. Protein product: CASSLAGGPINEQFF.

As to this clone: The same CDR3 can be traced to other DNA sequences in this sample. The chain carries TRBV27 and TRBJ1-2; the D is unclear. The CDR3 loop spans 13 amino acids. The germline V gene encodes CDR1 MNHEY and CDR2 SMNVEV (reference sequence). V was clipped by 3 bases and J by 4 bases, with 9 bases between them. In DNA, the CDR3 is TGTGCCAGCAGTTTGTCGGGTCTCTATGGCTACACCTTC. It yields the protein CASSLSGLYGYTF.

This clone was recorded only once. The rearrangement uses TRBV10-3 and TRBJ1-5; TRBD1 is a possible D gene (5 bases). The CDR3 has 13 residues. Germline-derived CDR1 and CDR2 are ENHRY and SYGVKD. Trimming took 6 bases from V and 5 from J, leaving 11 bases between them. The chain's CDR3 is CAIRGRGDQPQHF. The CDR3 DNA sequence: TGTGCCATCAGGGGGCGAGGGGATCAGCCCCAGCATTTT.